The clone carrying this T cell receptor (beta chain) came up many times. Its cognate antigen is unknown. CDR3 regions of TCR beta were amplified from RNA transcripts. HTBI-primed RT-PCR formed the first round, and a multiplex PCR formed the second. Via MiXCR, TCRdb re-called the multiplex PCR reads, giving one row per CDR3 protein. The sample has 620,000 or so distinct CDR3 sequences, 22% seen once. V lost 1 base to trimming and J lost 2 bases, with 11 bases between them. From germline, CDR1 is SGHTA and CDR2 FQGNSA. CDR3 length: 15 amino acids. This sample was included in a study of Graves' ophthalmopathy and Graves' hyperthyroidism. Study-wide results and limits: Ophthalmopathy cases were distinguished from stable hyperthyroidism by a 13-signature model, reaching around 90% sensitivity and roughly 80% specificity.

The receptor was isolated from a woman aged 18-30 years with stable Graves' hyperthyroidism. Some clones in this sample may be carry-over from other donors' samples. V is TRBV7-2 and J is TRBJ2-5; weak D call: TRBD2 (6 bases). Sequenced material: peripheral blood. The CDR3 loop reads CASSLGRGLQETQYF. The DNA of the CDR3 is TGTGCCAGCAGCTTAGGCCGGGGACTTCAAGAGACCCAGTACTTC.